Presented here are 7 T cell receptor beta chains from one specimen sequenced in a study of blood T cell repertoires in COVID-19. Sequencing used immunoSEQ multiplex PCR; TCRdb keeps in-frame clones, though not all of them. The sample has 100,000 to 110,000 clones, around four fifths seen once. The sequenced sample consisted of peripheral blood. These receptors came from a man aged 70-80 years with active or convalescent COVID-19.

The genes are TRBV11-3 and TRBJ2-1; maybe TRBD2 (5 bases). Germline V gene data show CDR1 as SGHNT and CDR2 as YENEEA. Trimming stripped 4 bases from V and 10 bases from J, with 14 bases between. The CDR3 length is 13 residues. The CDR3 nucleotides are TGTGCCAGCAGCTCGACTCCCGGAGGAGAGCAGTTCTTC. This sequence encodes CASSSTPGGEQFF.

This clone came up a few times. One end of the junction does not line up with germline, which may come from a read error. This chain uses TRBV20-1 with TRBJ2-1; D remains unclear. Germline CDR1 is DFQATT and CDR2 is SNEGSKA (reference sequence). This CDR3 contains 15 residues. The CDR3 loop reads CSASDPARSYNEQFF. The CDR3 nucleotides are TGCAGCGCTAGTGACCCAGCGCGCTCCTACAATGAGCAGTTCTTC.

This sequence joins TRBV13 and TRBJ2-1; 10 positions agree with TRBD1. Germline V lookup: CDR1 PRHDT, CDR2 FYEKMQ (reference sequence). J was trimmed by 10 bases and V by 5 bases; bases with no gene match: 14. CDR3 size: 16 residues. The CDR3 reads CASSPTTGGAGGEQFF. Here the CDR3 DNA reads TGTGCCAGCAGCCCGACGACAGGGGGCGCCGGGGGAGAGCAGTTCTTC.

V is TRBV2 and J is TRBJ2-1, with D perhaps TRBD2 (5 bases). Germline lookup yields CDR1 SNHLY and CDR2 FYNNEI. The CDR3 totals 12 residues. The V and J ends lost 5 bases and 9 bases respectively, with 11 bases between them. The CDR3 protein is CASSRASLEQFF. CDR3 nucleotides: TGTGCCAGCAGTCGGGCTAGCCTTGAGCAGTTCTTC.

The genes are TRBV6-5 and TRBJ1-1; maybe TRBD1 (6 bases). The V gene's germline CDR1 is MNHEY and CDR2 SVGAGI. CDR3 length equals 14 residues. With 6 bases removed from V and 0 bases from J, the gap between germline ends came to 11 bases. The CDR3 DNA sequence: TGTGCCAGCAGGTATACAGGGTTGAACACTGAAGCTTTCTTT. This gives the protein CASRYTGLNTEAFF.

The chain combines TRBV15 with TRBJ2-1; 9 bases are shared with TRBD2. V lost 0 bases to trimming and J lost 0 bases; unmatched junction nucleotides: 9. There are 19 residues in the CDR3. CDR1 is LNHNV and CDR2 is YYDKDF in the germline V gene (reference sequence). The DNA of the CDR3 is TGTGCCACCAGCAGAGATTGGGCGACTAGCGGAAGCTCCTACAATGAGCAGTTCTTC. Its translation is CATSRDWATSGSSYNEQFF.

V usage is TRBV28 and J usage is TRBJ2-7; D unclear. Germline-derived CDR1 and CDR2 are MDHEN and SYDVKM. Deletions cut 5 bases from V and 4 bases from J, with 9 bases between. The CDR3 runs 12 residues. The CDR3 sequence: CASSPQRYEQYF. CDR3 DNA sequence: TGTGCCAGCAGTCCCCAACGGTACGAGCAGTACTTC.